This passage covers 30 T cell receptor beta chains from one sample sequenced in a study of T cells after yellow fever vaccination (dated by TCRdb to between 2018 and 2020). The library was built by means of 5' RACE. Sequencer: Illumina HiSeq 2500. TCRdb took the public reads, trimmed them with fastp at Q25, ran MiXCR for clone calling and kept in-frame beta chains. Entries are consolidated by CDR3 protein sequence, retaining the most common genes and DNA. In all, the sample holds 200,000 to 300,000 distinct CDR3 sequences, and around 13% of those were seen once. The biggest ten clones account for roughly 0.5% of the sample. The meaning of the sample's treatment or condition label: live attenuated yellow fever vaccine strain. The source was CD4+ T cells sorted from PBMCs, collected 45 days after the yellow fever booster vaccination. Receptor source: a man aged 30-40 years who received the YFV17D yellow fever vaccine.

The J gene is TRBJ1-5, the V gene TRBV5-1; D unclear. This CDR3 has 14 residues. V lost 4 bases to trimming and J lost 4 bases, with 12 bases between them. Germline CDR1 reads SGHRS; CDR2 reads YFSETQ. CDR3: CASSVDAENQPQHF. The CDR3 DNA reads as TGCGCCAGCAGCGTGGACGCCGAGAATCAGCCCCAGCATTTT. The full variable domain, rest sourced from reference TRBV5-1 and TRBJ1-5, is KAGVTQTPRYLIKTRGQQVTLSCSPISGHRSVSWYQQTPGQGLQFLFEYFSETQRNKGNFPGRFSGRQFSNSRSEMNVSTLELGDSALYLCASSVDAENQPQHFGDGTRLSIL.

In nucleotides, the CDR3 is TGTGCCATCAGTGAGTCGTGGAGGGAGGGCAGGGACGGTCGGGCCAACGTCCTGACTTTC. It encodes CAISESWREGRDGRANVLTF. This chain connects TRBV10-3 to TRBJ2-6; 7 nucleotides agree with TRBD2. The CDR3 totals 20 residues. CDR1 is ENHRY and CDR2 is SYGVKD in the germline V gene. Trimming at V came to 0 bases and at J to 5 bases, leaving 16 bases not matched to a gene.

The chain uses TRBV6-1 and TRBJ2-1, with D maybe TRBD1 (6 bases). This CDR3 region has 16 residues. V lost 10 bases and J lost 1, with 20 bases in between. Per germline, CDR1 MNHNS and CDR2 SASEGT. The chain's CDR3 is CAIRPPGHDSYNEQFF. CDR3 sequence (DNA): TGTGCCATCCGCCCGCCGGGACACGATTCCTACAATGAGCAGTTCTTC.

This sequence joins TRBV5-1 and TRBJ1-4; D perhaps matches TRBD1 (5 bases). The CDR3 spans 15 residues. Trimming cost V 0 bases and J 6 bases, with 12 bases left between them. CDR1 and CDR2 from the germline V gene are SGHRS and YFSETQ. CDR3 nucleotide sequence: TGCGCCAGCAGCTTGGCCGGGGGGAACCATGAAAAACTGTTTTTT. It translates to CASSLAGGNHEKLFF.

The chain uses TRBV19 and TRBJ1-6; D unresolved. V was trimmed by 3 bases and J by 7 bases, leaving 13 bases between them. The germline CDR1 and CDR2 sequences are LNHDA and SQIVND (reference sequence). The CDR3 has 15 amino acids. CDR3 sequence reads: CASSIGWQSNSPLHF. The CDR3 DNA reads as TGTGCCAGTAGTATCGGGTGGCAGAGCAATTCACCCCTCCACTTT.

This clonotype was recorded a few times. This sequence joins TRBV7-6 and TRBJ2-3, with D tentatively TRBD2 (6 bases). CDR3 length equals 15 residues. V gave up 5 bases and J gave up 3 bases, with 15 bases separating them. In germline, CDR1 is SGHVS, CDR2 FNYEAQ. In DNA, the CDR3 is TGTGCCAGCAGCCCGACCGGGACTGAAACAGATACGCAGTATTTT. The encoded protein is CASSPTGTETDTQYF.

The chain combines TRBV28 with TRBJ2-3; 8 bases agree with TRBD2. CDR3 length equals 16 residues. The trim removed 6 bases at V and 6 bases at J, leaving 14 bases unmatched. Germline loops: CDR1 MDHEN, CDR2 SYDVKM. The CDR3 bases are TGTGCCAGCAGCCACCCCCTGGCGGGAGGTTTTGATACGCAGTATTTT. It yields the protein CASSHPLAGGFDTQYF.

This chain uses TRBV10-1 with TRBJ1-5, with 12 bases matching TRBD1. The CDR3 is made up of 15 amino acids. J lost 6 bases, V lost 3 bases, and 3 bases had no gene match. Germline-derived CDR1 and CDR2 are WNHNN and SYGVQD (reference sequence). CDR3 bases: TGCGCCAGCAGTGAACCGGGACAGGGGGCTCAGCCCCAGCATTTT. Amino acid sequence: CASSEPGQGAQPQHF.

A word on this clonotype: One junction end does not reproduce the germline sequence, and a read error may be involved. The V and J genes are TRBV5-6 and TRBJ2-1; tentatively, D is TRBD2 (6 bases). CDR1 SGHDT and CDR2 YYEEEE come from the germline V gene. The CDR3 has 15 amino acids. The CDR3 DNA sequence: TGTACCAGCAGCTTCGGTGGGAGGCCTTACAATGAGCAGTTCTTC. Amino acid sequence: CTSSFGGRPYNEQFF.

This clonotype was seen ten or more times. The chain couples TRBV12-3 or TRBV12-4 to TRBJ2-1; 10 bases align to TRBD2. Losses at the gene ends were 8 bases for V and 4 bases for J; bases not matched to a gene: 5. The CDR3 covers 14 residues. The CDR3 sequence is CASELAGQYNEQFF. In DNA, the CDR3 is TGTGCCAGCGAACTAGCGGGGCAATACAATGAGCAGTTCTTC.

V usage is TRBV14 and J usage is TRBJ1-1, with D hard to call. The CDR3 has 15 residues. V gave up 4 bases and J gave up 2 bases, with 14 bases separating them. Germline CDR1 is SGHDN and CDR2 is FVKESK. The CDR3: CASSPSRARNTEAFF. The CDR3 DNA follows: TGTGCCAGCAGCCCGTCCCGGGCCAGAAACACTGAAGCTTTCTTT.

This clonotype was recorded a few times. CDR3 loop: CASSTTSGPYNEQFF. For the CDR3, the DNA is TGTGCCAGCTCGACGACCAGCGGGCCTTACAATGAGCAGTTCTTC. This sequence joins TRBV18 and TRBJ2-1; possible D gene TRBD2, 6 bases. In germline, CDR1 is KGHSH, CDR2 LQKENI. This CDR3 contains 15 residues. V was cut by 6 bases and J by 4 bases, with 16 bases left in between.

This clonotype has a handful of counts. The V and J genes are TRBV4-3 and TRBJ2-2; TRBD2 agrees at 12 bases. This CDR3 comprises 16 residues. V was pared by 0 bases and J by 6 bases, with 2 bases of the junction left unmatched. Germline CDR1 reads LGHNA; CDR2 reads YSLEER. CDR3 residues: CASSQETSGRAGELFF. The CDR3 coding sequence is TGCGCCAGCAGCCAAGAGACTAGCGGGAGAGCCGGGGAGCTGTTTTTT.

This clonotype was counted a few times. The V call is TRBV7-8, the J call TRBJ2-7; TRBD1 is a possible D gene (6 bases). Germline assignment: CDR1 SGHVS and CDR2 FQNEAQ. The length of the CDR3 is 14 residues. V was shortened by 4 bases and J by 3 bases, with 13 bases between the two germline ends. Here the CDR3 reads CASSSPGTHYEQYF. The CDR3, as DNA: TGTGCCAGCAGCTCACCCGGGACACACTACGAGCAGTACTTC. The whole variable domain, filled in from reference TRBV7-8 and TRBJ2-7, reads GAGVSQSPRYKVAKRGQDVALRCDPISGHVSLFWYQQALGQGPEFLTYFQNEAQLDKSGLPSDRFFAERPEGSVSTLKIQRTQQEDSAVYLCASSSPGTHYEQYFGPGTRLTVT.

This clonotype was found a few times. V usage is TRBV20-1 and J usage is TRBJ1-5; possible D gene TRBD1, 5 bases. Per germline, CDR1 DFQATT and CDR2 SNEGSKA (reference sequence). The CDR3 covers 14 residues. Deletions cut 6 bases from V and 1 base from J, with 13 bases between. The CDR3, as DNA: TGCAGTGCGCCTCAGGGAGGCAGCAATCAGCCCCAGCATTTT. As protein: CSAPQGGSNQPQHF.

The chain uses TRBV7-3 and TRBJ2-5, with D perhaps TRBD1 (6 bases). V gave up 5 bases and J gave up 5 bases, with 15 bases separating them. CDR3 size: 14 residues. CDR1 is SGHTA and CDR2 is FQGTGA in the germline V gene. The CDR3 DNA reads TGTGCCAGCAGCCCAGGGGCAGGGTGGGAGACCCAGTACTTC. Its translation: CASSPGAGWETQYF.

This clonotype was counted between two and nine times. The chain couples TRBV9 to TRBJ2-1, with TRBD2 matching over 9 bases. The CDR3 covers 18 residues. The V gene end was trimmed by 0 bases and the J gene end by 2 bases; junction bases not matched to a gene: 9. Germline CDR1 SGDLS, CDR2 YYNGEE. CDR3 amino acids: CASSVVSGSPGPYNEQFF. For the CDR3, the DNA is TGTGCCAGCAGCGTAGTTAGCGGGAGCCCAGGCCCCTACAATGAGCAGTTCTTC.

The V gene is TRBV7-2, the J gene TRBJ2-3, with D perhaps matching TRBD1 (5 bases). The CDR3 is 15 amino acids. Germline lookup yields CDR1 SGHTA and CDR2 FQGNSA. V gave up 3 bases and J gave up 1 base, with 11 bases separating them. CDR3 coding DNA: TGTGCCAGCAGCTTTAGCACAGGCGGCACAGATACGCAGTATTTT. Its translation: CASSFSTGGTDTQYF.

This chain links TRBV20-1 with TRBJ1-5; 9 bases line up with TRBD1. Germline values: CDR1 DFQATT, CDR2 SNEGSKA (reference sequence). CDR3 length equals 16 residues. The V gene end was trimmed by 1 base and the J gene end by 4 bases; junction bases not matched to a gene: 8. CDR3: CSARALRTGVNQPQHF. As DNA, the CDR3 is TGCAGTGCTAGAGCTCTTAGGACAGGGGTAAATCAGCCCCAGCATTTT.

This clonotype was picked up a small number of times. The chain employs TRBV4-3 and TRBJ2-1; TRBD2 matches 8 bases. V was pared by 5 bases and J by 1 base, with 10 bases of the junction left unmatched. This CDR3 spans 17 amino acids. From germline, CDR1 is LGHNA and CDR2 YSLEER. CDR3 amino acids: CASSFRTGTRSYNEQFF. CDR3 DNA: TGCGCCAGCAGCTTCCGCACCGGGACTAGATCCTACAATGAGCAGTTCTTC.

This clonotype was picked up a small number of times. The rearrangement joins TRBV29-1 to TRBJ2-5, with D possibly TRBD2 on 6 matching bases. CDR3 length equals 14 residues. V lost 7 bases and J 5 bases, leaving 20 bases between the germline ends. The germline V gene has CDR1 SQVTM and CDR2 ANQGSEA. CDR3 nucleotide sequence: TGCAGCGCTGGCGGGATGGGGCTAGTGGAGACCCAGTACTTC. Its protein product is CSAGGMGLVETQYF.

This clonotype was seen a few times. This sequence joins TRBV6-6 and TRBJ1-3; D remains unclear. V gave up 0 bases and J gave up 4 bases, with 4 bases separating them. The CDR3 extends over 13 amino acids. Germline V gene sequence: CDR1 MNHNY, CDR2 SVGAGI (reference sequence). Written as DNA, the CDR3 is TGTGCCAGCAGTTACTCGCAGGGAAACACCATATATTTT. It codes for CASSYSQGNTIYF.

The CDR3 here is CASSYTPTPTFGQYF. CDR3 coding DNA: TGTGCCAGCAGTTACACCCCCACTCCTACCTTTGGGCAGTACTTC. The V call is TRBV6-5, the J call TRBJ2-7; D unresolved. This CDR3 is 15 amino acids long. V lost 2 bases, J lost 9 bases, and 20 bases lay in between. Germline assignment: CDR1 MNHEY and CDR2 SVGAGI.

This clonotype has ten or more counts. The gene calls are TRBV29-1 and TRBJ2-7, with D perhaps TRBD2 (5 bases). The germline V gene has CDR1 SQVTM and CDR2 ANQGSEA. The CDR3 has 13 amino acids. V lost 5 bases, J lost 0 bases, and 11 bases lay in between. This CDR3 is CSVWERSSYEQYF. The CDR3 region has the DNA TGCAGCGTTTGGGAGAGGAGCTCCTACGAGCAGTACTTC.

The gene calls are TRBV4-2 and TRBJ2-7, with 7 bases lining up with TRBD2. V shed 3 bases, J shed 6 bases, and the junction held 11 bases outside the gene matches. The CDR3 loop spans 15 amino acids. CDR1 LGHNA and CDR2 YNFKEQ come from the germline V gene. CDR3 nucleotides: TGTGCCAGCAGCCAGAAGGGCGGGAGCGGGACCGAGCAGTACTTC. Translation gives CASSQKGGSGTEQYF.

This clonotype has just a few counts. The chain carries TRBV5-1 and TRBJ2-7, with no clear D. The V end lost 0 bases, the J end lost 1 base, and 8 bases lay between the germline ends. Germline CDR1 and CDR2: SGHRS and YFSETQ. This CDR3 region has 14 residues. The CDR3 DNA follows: TGCGCCAGCAGCTTGGTCCCACCGTCCTACGAGCAGTACTTC. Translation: CASSLVPPSYEQYF.

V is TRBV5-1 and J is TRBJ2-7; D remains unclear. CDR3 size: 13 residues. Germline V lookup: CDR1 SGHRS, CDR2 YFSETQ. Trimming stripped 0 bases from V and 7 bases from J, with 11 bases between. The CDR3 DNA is TGCGCCAGCAGCTTGGTAGGGTTATGGGAGCAGTACTTC. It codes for CASSLVGLWEQYF.

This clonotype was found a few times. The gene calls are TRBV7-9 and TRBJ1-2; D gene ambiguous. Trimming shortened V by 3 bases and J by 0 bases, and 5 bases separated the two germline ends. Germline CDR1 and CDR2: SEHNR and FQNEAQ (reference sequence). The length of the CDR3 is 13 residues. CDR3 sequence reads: CASSLMANYGYTF. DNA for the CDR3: TGTGCCAGCAGCTTGATGGCTAACTATGGCTACACCTTC.

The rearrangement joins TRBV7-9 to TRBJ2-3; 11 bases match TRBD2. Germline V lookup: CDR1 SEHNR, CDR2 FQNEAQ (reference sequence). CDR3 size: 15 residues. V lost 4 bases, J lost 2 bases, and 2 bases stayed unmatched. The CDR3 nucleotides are TGTGCCAGCAGCTCACTAGCGGGAGTCACAGATACGCAGTATTTT. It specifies CASSSLAGVTDTQYF.

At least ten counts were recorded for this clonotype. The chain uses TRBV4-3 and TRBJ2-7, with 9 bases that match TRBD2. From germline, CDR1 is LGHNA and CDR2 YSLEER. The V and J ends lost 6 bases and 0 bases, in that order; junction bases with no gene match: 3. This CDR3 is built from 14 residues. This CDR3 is CASSPSGASYEQYF. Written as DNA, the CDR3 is TGCGCCAGCAGTCCTAGCGGGGCCTCCTACGAGCAGTACTTC.